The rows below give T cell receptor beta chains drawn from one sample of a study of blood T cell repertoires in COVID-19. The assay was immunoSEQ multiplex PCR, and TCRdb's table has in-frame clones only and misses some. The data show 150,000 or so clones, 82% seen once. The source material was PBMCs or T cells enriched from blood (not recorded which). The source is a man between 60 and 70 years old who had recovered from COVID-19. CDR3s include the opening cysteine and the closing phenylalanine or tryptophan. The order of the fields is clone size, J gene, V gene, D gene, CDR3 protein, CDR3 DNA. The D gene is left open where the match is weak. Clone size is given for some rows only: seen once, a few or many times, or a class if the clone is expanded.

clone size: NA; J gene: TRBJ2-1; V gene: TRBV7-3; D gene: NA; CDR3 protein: CASSLTFYNEQFF; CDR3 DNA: TGTGCCAGCAGCTTGACTTTCTACAATGAGCAGTTCTTC
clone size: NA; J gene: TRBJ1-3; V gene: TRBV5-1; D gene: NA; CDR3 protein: CASSLEGTASGNTIYF; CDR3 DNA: TGCGCCAGCAGCTTGGAGGGGACTGCCTCTGGAAACACCATATATTTT
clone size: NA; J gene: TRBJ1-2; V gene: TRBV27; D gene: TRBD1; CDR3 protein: CASSFRQGYGYTF; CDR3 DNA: TGTGCCAGCAGTTTCAGACAGGGATATGGCTACACCTTC
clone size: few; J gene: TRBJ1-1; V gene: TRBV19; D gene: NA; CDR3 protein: CASSIHGDTEAFF; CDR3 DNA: TGTGCCAGTAGTATCCACGGGGACACTGAAGCTTTCTTT
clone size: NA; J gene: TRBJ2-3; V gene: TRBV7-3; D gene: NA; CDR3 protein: CASSSPSTKWAGDTQYF; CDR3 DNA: TGTGCCAGCAGCTCCCCCTCGACTAAGTGGGCAGGAGATACGCAGTATTTT
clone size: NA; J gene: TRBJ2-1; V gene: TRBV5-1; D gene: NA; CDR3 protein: CASSLRPTGQGSYNEQFF; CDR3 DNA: TGCGCCAGCAGCTTAAGACCGACAGGCCAAGGCTCCTACAATGAGCAGTTCTTC
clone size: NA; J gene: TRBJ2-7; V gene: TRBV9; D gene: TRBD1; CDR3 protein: CASSKGQGAYEQYF; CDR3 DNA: TGTGCCAGCAGCAAGGGACAGGGGGCCTACGAGCAGTACTTC
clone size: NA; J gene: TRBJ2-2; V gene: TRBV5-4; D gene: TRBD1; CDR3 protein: CASSLGDRGLAGELFF; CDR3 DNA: TGTGCCAGCAGCTTGGGGGACAGGGGGCTCGCCGGGGAGCTGTTTTTT
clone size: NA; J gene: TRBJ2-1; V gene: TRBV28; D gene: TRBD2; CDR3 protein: CASHFARTSGNEQFF; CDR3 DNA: TGTGCCAGCCATTTCGCCCGGACTAGCGGGAACGAGCAGTTCTTC
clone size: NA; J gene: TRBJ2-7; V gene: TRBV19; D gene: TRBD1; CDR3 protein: CASKSNPTGDYEQYF; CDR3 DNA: TGTGCCAGTAAATCCAATCCGACAGGGGACTACGAGCAGTACTTC
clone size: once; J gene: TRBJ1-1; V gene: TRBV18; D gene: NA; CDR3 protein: CASSRGFNTEAFF; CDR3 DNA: TGTGCCAGCTCAAGGGGGTTTAACACTGAAGCTTTCTTT
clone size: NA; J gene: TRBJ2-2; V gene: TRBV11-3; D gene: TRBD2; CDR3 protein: CASSLGGGLAGPGELFF; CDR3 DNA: TGTGCCAGCAGCTTAGGTGGCGGGCTAGCGGGCCCCGGGGAGCTGTTTTTT
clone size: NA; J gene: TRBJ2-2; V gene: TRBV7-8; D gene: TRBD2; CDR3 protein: CASSLAVAGVGTGELFF; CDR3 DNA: TGTGCCAGCAGCTTAGCCGTAGCGGGAGTAGGAACCGGGGAGCTGTTTTTT
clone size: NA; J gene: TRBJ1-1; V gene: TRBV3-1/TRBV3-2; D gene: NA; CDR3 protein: CASSQARGAKYTEAFF; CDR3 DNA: TGTGCCAGCAGCCAAGCTCGGGGGGCGAAATATACTGAAGCTTTCTTT
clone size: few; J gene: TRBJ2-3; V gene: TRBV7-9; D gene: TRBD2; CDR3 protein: CASSSPRLAGVTDTQYF; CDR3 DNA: TGTGCCAGCAGCTCTCCTCGACTAGCGGGAGTAACAGATACGCAGTATTTT
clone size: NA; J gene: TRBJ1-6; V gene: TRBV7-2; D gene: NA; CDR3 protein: CASSPDSILSPLHF; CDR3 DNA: TGTGCCAGCAGCCCTGACAGTATACTTTCACCCCTCCACTTT
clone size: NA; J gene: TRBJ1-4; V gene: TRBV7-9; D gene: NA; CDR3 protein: CASTPGGTNEKLFF; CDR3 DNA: TGTGCCAGCACCCCCGGGGGGACTAATGAAAAACTGTTTTTT
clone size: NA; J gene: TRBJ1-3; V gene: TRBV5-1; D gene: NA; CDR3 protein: CASSLAGISGNTIYF; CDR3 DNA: TGCGCCAGCAGCTTGGCAGGGATCTCCGGAAACACCATATATTTT
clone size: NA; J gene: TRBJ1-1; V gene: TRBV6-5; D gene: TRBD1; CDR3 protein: CASSYAEDRMNTEAFF; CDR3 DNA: TGTGCCAGCAGTTATGCGGAGGACAGGATGAACACTGAAGCTTTCTTT
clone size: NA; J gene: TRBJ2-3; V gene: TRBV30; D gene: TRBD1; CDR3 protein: CAWSGDREAQYF; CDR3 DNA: TGTGCCTGGAGCGGGGACAGGGAGGCGCAGTATTTT
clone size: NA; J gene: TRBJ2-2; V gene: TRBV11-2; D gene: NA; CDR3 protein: CASSLSGARLSGELFF; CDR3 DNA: TGTGCCAGCAGCCTGTCAGGGGCTCGTTTGTCCGGGGAGCTGTTTTTT
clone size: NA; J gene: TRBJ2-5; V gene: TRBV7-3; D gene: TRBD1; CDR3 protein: CASSFTGGETQYF; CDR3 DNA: TGTGCCAGCAGCTTTACAGGGGGAGAGACCCAGTACTTC
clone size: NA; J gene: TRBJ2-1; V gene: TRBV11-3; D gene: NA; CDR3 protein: CASSSRTAPGVDEQFF; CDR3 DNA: TGTGCCAGCAGCTCTAGAACGGCGCCCGGGGTCGATGAGCAGTTCTTC
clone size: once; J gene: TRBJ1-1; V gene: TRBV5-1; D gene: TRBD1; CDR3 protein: CASEEGQGHSEAFF; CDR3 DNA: TGCGCCAGCGAGGAGGGACAGGGGCACTCTGAAGCTTTCTTT
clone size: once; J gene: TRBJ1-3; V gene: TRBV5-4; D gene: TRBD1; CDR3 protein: CASSLNRGQENTIYF; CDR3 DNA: TGTGCCAGCAGCTTGAACAGGGGGCAAGAAAACACCATATATTTT
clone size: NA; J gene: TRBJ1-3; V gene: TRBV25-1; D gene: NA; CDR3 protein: CASSELRAGNTIYF; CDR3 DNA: TGTGCCAGCAGTGAGCTCAGGGCTGGAAACACCATATATTTT
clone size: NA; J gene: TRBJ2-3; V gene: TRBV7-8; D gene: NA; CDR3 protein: CASSLASTDTQYF; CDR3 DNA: TGTGCCAGCAGCTTGGCCAGCACAGATACGCAGTATTTT
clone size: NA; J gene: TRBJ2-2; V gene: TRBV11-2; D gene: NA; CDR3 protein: CASSLDHANTGELFF; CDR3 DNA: TGTGCCAGCAGCTTAGATCATGCGAACACCGGGGAGCTGTTTTTT
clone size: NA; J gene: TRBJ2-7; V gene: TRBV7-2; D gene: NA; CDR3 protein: CASSIQTGSYEQYF; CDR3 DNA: TGTGCCAGCAGCATTCAAACAGGGTCCTACGAGCAGTACTTC
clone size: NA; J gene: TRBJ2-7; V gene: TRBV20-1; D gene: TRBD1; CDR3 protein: CSRGRSYEQYF; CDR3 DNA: TGCAGCAGGGGGCGATCCTACGAGCAGTACTTC
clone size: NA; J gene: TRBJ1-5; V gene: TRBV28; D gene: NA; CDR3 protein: CASMTGILDNQPQHF; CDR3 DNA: TGTGCCAGCATGACCGGGATATTAGACAATCAGCCCCAGCATTTT
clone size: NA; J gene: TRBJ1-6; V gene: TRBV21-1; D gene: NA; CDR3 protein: CASNPKLFRYSPLHF; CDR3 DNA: TGTGCCAGCAACCCAAAACTATTTAGGTATTCACCCCTCCACTTT
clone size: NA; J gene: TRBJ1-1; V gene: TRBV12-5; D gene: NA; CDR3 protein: CASGFTGHETWTEAFF; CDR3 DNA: TGTGCTAGTGGTTTTACGGGACATGAAACTTGGACTGAAGCTTTCTTT
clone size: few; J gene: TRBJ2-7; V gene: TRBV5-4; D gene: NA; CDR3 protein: CASSLDLGQESEQYF; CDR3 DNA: TGTGCCAGCAGCTTGGATTTGGGGCAGGAAAGCGAGCAGTACTTC
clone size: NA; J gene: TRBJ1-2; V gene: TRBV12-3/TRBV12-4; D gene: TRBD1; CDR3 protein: CASSLGTGIGYTF; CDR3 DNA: TGTGCCAGCAGCCTCGGGACAGGGATTGGCTACACCTTC
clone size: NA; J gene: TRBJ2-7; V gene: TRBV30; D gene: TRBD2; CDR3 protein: CAWSRRSAGGPEQYF; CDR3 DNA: TGTGCCTGGAGCCGGCGGTCAGCGGGGGGGCCCGAGCAGTACTTC
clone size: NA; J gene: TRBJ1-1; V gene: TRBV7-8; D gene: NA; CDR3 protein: CASSPMAGFTEAFF; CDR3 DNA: TGTGCCAGCAGCCCCATGGCAGGGTTCACTGAAGCTTTCTTT
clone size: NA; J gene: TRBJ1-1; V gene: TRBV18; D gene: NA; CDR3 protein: CASSKQDMNTEAFF; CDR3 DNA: TGTGCCAGCTCAAAACAGGACATGAACACTGAAGCTTTCTTT
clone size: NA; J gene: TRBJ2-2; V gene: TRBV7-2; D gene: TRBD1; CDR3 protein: CASSLEAPGQVKGELFF; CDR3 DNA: TGTGCCAGCAGCTTAGAGGCCCCAGGACAGGTCAAGGGGGAGCTGTTTTTT
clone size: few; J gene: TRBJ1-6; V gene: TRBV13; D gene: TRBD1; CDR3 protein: CASSLSGTGPSPLHF; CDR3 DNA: TGTGCCAGCAGCTTGTCCGGGACAGGGCCTTCACCCCTCCACTTT
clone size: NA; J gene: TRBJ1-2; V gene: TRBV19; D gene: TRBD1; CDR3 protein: CASSRQGAPTAYGYTF; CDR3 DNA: TGTGCCAGTAGTAGACAGGGGGCTCCGACGGCCTATGGCTACACCTTC
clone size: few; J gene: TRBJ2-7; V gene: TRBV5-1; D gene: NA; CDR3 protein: CASSLARSGTYEQYF; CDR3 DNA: TGCGCCAGCAGCTTGGCCCGGTCAGGGACCTACGAGCAGTACTTC
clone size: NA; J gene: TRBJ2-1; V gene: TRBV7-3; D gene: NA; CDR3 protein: CASSSLGRGDYNEQFF; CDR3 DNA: TGTGCCAGCAGCTCCCTAGGCAGGGGTGACTACAATGAGCAGTTCTTC
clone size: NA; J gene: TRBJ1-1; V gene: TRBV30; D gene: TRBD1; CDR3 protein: CAWRSTPGQGSIYSTEAFF; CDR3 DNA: TGTGCCTGGAGGTCGACCCCTGGACAGGGGTCTATTTATAGCACTGAAGCTTTCTTT
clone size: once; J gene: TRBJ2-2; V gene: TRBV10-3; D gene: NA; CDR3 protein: CATDPRGNTGELFF; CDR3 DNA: TGTGCCACCGATCCGCGGGGAAACACCGGGGAGCTGTTTTTT
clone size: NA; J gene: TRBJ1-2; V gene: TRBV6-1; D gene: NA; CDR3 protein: CASSETGSYGYTF; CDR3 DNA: TGTGCCAGCAGTGAAACAGGAAGCTATGGCTACACCTTC
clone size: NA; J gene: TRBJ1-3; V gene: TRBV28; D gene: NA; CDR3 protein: CASALQVLSGNTIYF; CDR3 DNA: TGTGCCAGCGCCCTTCAGGTCCTCTCTGGAAACACCATATATTTT
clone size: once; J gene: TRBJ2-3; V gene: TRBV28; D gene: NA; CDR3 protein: CATILGALDTQYF; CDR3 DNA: TGTGCCACGATATTAGGGGCACTAGATACGCAGTATTTT
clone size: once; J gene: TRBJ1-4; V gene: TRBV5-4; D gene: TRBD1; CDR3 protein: CASSSDRGPGTNEKLFF; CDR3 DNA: TGTGCCAGCAGCTCCGACAGGGGGCCGGGTACTAATGAAAAACTGTTTTTT
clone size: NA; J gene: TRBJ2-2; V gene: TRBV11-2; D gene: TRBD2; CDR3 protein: CASSLNIGLAGTGELFF; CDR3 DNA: TGTGCCAGCAGCTTAAATATTGGGCTAGCGGGGACCGGGGAGCTGTTTTTT
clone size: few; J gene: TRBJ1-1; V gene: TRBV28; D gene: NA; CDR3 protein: CASRATEAFF; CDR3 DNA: TGTGCCAGCAGAGCCACTGAAGCTTTCTTT
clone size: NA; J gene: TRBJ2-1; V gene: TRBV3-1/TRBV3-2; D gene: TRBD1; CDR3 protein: CASSLRDRTPYNEQFF; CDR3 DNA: TGTGCCAGCAGCCTGAGGGACAGGACTCCCTACAATGAGCAGTTCTTC
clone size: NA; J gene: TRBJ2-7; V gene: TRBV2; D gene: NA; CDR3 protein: CASSEIGGGTYEQYF; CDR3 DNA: TGTGCCAGCAGTGAAATTGGTGGAGGTACCTACGAGCAGTACTTC
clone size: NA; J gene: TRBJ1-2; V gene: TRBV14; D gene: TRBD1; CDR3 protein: CASSQDLDTGGYGYTF; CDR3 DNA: TGTGCCAGCAGCCAAGACCTCGACACAGGGGGGTATGGCTACACCTTC